The T cell receptor (beta chain) described here comes from a study of blood T cell repertoires in COVID-19. Turning to the study itself: Whether acute or convalescent, the COVID-19 samples came from the United States, Italy and Spain. In each case, the material was cDNA or gDNA derived from T cells, B-cell-depleted T cells, or PBMCs.

CDR3 size: 15 residues. Germline V gives CDR1 LGHDT, CDR2 YNNKEL (reference sequence). Trimming stripped 5 bases from V and 9 bases from J, with 17 bases between. In the authors' methods: Reference gene primers were amplified, and this amplification served to estimate nucleated cell counts. Produced via immunoSEQ multiplex PCR; TCRdb's table is partial and in-frame only. V, J and clone size are those of that table, while D and trimming were read from the DNA. The table includes 110,000 to 150,000 clones, around 84% detected once. Input material: peripheral blood. This TCR was recovered from a man in his fifties or sixties with active or convalescent COVID-19. The chain couples TRBV3-1 (or the pseudogene TRBV3-2) to TRBJ1-6; D not resolved. The CDR3 nucleotides are TGTGCCAGCAGCAGCCTTGGGAGGTTGGTTTCACCCCTCCACTTT. It specifies CASSSLGRLVSPLHF.